The next 17 T cell receptor beta chains were all read from a single sample in a study of cytomegalovirus exposure and HLA in healthy donors. Primers included in the PCR were 60 Vbeta and 13 Jbeta primers. The protocol was immunoSEQ multiplex PCR, while the TCRdb copy is restricted to in-frame clones and leaves out a portion. The listing records about 100,000 clones. Sequenced sample: PBMCs. The source of these receptors is a girl between 10 and 17 years old in good health and CMV-seropositive.

This sequence joins TRBV6-5 and TRBJ1-5; D is perhaps TRBD1 (6 bases). Trimming stripped 5 bases from V and 1 base from J, with 9 bases between. The CDR3 is 14 amino acids. The germline V gene encodes CDR1 MNHEY and CDR2 SVGAGI. The CDR3: CASSLRGSNQPQHF. The CDR3 coding sequence is TGTGCCAGCAGTCTCAGGGGAAGCAATCAGCCCCAGCATTTT.

The chain recombines TRBV19 with TRBJ1-2, with D possibly being TRBD1 (6 bases). There are 15 residues in the CDR3. Germline V gene lookup returns CDR1 LNHDA and CDR2 SQIVND (reference sequence). V lost 7 bases and J lost 5, with 20 bases in between. The CDR3 loop is CASTLMDSLGYGYTF. The CDR3 bases are TGTGCCAGTACCCTTATGGACAGCTTGGGATATGGCTACACCTTC.

The J gene is TRBJ2-5, the V gene TRBV6-1, with 11 nucleotides matching TRBD1. Trimming at V came to 7 bases and at J to 5 bases, leaving 6 bases not matched to a gene. CDR3 length equals 14 residues. The germline CDR1 and CDR2 sequences are MNHNS and SASEGT. CDR3 bases: TGTGCCAGCAAACCGGGACAGGGGGTGGAGACCCAGTACTTC. Amino acids: CASKPGQGVETQYF.

The gene calls are TRBV5-5 and TRBJ1-4; D call uncertain. Trimming pared 2 bases from V and 7 bases from J, leaving 9 bases between. In germline, CDR1 is SGHKS, CDR2 YYEKEE (reference sequence). This CDR3 has 13 amino acids. The CDR3 here is CASSFGSLEKLFF. The CDR3 DNA is TGTGCCAGCAGCTTTGGTAGCCTTGAAAAACTGTTTTTT.

This rearrangement joins TRBV5-4 to TRBJ2-1, with TRBD2 matching over 8 bases. The V gene's germline CDR1 is SGHNT and CDR2 YYREEE (reference sequence). The CDR3 has 15 amino acids. V dropped 4 bases and J dropped 10; count of bases not matched to a gene: 13. This CDR3 reads CASSQDGGGRGEQFF. Written as DNA, the CDR3 is TGTGCCAGCAGCCAGGACGGGGGGGGCCGTGGGGAGCAGTTCTTC.

V usage is TRBV5-1 and J usage is TRBJ1-3; tentative D call: TRBD1 (6 bases). The V gene lost 0 bases and the J gene lost 1 base, with 17 bases spanning the gap. The CDR3 is 18 amino acids. CDR1 and CDR2 (germline): SGHRS, YFSETQ. The CDR3 is CASSLDLTGKGSGNTIYF. CDR3 nucleotides: TGCGCCAGCAGCTTGGACCTGACAGGCAAGGGGTCTGGAAACACCATATATTTT.

This rearrangement joins TRBV9 to TRBJ2-7; 9 bases are shared with TRBD1. Germline V gene lookup returns CDR1 SGDLS and CDR2 YYNGEE. The length of the CDR3 is 15 residues. With 4 bases clipped from V and 4 bases from J, the junction kept 9 bases outside the gene matches. CDR3 nucleotide sequence: TGTGCCAGCAGCCCCCGGGACAGGGTACAGTACGAGCAGTACTTC. Amino acids: CASSPRDRVQYEQYF.

A note on this clone: Within the sample, other DNA sequences also encode this same CDR3. CDR3 coding DNA: TGTGCCAGTACCCCAGGTCGAATCTCTGGGGCCAACGTCCTGACTTTC. Translating gives CASTPGRISGANVLTF. J is TRBJ2-6 and V is TRBV19; D is uncertain. CDR1 and CDR2 from the germline V gene are LNHDA and SQIVND (reference sequence). The CDR3 contains 16 residues. Between the trimmed V and J ends, which lost 7 bases and 0 bases, there was a span of 13 bases.

The chain links TRBV11-2 to TRBJ2-4; 7 nucleotides match TRBD1. This CDR3 spans 15 amino acids. The germline CDR1 and CDR2 sequences are SGHAT and FQNNGV. The J segment lost 5 bases and the V segment lost 5 bases, leaving 9 bases of the junction unmatched. Here the CDR3 reads CASSLVWTGQNIQYF. In DNA form, the CDR3 reads TGTGCCAGCAGCCTAGTATGGACAGGCCAAAACATTCAGTACTTC.

The chain couples TRBV9 to TRBJ2-3; the match to TRBD2 covers 13 bases. The V segment lost 3 bases and the J segment 0 bases; nucleotides outside the gene matches: 7. This CDR3 comprises 18 residues. The germline CDR1 and CDR2 sequences are SGDLS and YYNGEE. This CDR3 reads CASSGTGTSGASTDTQYF. The CDR3 DNA sequence: TGTGCCAGCAGCGGTACCGGGACTAGCGGGGCTAGCACAGATACGCAGTATTTT.

The gene calls are TRBV27 and TRBJ1-1; tentatively, D is TRBD1 (5 bases). The germline gives CDR1 MNHEY, CDR2 SMNVEV (reference sequence). This CDR3 spans 17 amino acids. V was clipped by 4 bases and J by 1 base, with 19 bases between them. DNA of the CDR3: TGTGCCAGCAGTTCCCTGGGCCGGGACTCTAAGAACACTGAAGCTTTCTTT. Protein: CASSSLGRDSKNTEAFF.

The chain employs TRBV19 and TRBJ2-7; 11 bases line up with TRBD2. Germline CDR1 is LNHDA and CDR2 is SQIVND (reference sequence). This CDR3 is built from 18 residues. Unmatched junction bases numbered 18, after V lost 5 bases and J lost 6 bases. CDR3 protein: CASSPRLAGRPIASEQYF. CDR3 bases: TGTGCCAGTAGTCCCCGACTAGCGGGGCGACCTATTGCCTCCGAGCAGTACTTC. The full variable domain, completed using reference TRBV19 and TRBJ2-7, is DGGITQSPKYLFRKEGQNVTLSCEQNLNHDAMYWYRQDPGQGLRLIYYSQIVNDFQKGDIAEGYSVSREKKESFPLTVTSAQKNPTAFYLCASSPRLAGRPIASEQYFGPGTRLTVT.

The V and J genes are TRBV28 and TRBJ1-2; 10 bases are shared with TRBD1. CDR3 size: 14 residues. With V trimmed by 5 bases and J by 5 bases, 5 bases remained unmatched. The germline V gene encodes CDR1 MDHEN and CDR2 SYDVKM. CDR3 DNA: TGTGCCAGCAGTCCCTCGGACAGGGGGTATGGCTACACCTTC. Encoded protein: CASSPSDRGYGYTF.

This chain joins TRBV5-1 and TRBJ1-1; TRBD1 is a possible D gene (6 bases). The germline V gene encodes CDR1 SGHRS and CDR2 YFSETQ. V dropped 0 bases and J dropped 1 base, with 13 bases sitting between them. CDR3 size: 16 residues. CDR3 amino acids: CASSLAFGTPNTEAFF. CDR3 DNA sequence: TGCGCCAGCAGCTTGGCCTTTGGGACACCGAACACTGAAGCTTTCTTT.

This chain's CDR3 is CASNDRGQRSGYTF. The CDR3 DNA follows: TGTGCCAGCAACGACAGGGGGCAAAGGAGCGGCTACACCTTC. V usage is TRBV25-1 and J usage is TRBJ1-2, with TRBD1 matching over 10 bases. There are 14 residues in the CDR3. Germline assignment: CDR1 MGHDK and CDR2 SYGVNS. The J segment lost 8 bases and the V segment lost 7 bases, leaving 10 bases of the junction unmatched.

The V and J genes are TRBV14 and TRBJ2-5; D gene unclear. Germline lookup yields CDR1 SGHDN and CDR2 FVKESK. The V end lost 0 bases, the J end lost 2 bases, and 13 bases lay between the germline ends. The CDR3 loop spans 16 amino acids. The CDR3 sequence: CASSQETVGRQETQYF. CDR3 nucleotides: TGTGCCAGCAGCCAAGAAACAGTGGGCAGGCAAGAGACCCAGTACTTC.

The V and J genes are TRBV5-1 and TRBJ2-1; a weak D match, TRBD2 (6 bases). There are 15 residues in the CDR3. V was shortened by 6 bases and J by 5 bases, with 18 bases between the two germline ends. Germline lookup yields CDR1 SGHRS and CDR2 YFSETQ. Written as DNA, the CDR3 is TGCGCCAGCACACCTGCCGGGAGTACAAACAATGAGCAGTTCTTC. It is translated as CASTPAGSTNNEQFF.